The following is a T cell receptor beta chain sequence with its context. Its antigen is unidentified. TCRdb recomputed calls from the 5' RACE reads with MiXCR, one row per CDR3 protein. The sample has around 130,000 distinct CDR3 sequences, roughly 6.2% seen once. These data are taken from a study of T-cell memory formation after mild COVID-19. Study outcomes and limitations: SARS-CoV-2 specificity was not confirmed for second-wave clones peaking on day 37. Whereas later expanders leaned CD4+, clones contracting day 15 to 85 showed a balanced CD4/CD8 makeup.

The CDR3 runs 14 residues. V gave up 4 bases and J gave up 7 bases, with 14 bases separating them. CDR1 is SGHRS, CDR2 YFSETQ, per germline. Sequencing was done on a sample of PBMCs or a T cell subset sorted from them (not recorded which). The chain is built from TRBV5-1 and TRBJ2-2; D perhaps matches TRBD1 (6 bases). This TCR derives from an adult woman who had mild COVID-19 (a few samples of this study predate the infection). Cell type and time point are not known. CDR3 loop: CASSTGTPIGELFF. DNA of the CDR3: TGCGCCAGCAGCACAGGGACACCAATCGGGGAGCTGTTTTTT.